This entry lists 25 T cell receptor beta chains sequenced from one sample in a study of blood T cells in healthy people across ages. Through a sample-barcoded 5' primer and a J-beta primer mix, a second PCR was run for roughly 7 to 12 cycles. Using its own MiXCR run on the 5' RACE reads, TCRdb lists one record per CDR3 protein. The table records hundreds of thousands of distinct CDR3 sequences, under 40% of them present only once. Sample: blood. Receptors were obtained from a man younger than 30 in good health.

This clonotype was counted only a few times. The rearrangement uses TRBV6-2 or TRBV6-3 and TRBJ2-1; possibly TRBD1 for D (5 bases). The CDR3 runs to 14 residues. The germline gives CDR1 MNHEY, CDR2 SVGEGT. Trimming pared 5 bases from V and 3 bases from J, leaving 11 bases between. CDR3 in DNA: TGTGCCAGCAGTATAGACAGCATCTACAATGAGCAGTTCTTC. Translated, it gives CASSIDSIYNEQFF.

Concerning this clonotype itself: One base away lies a much larger clone, so this may be a sequencing read error. The rearrangement links TRBV7-2 to TRBJ2-3; D ambiguous. Per the germline V gene, CDR1 is SGHTA and CDR2 is FQGNSA. The CDR3 covers 14 residues. For the CDR3, the DNA is TGTGCCGGCAGCTTTCAGCGAAGCACAGATACGCAGTATTTT. Encoded protein: CAGSFQRSTDTQYF.

This chain uses TRBV21-1 with TRBJ2-7; no DNA check was done on the table's D call, TRBD1. TRBV21-1 is classified as a pseudogene. CDR3 size: 16 residues. In nucleotides, the CDR3 is TGTGCCAGCAGCAAAACGGGACAGGGACTCTCCTACGAGCAGTACTTC. It specifies CASSKTGQGLSYEQYF.

This clonotype was counted a few times. This sequence joins TRBV2 and TRBJ2-1, with a tentative D call TRBD2 (5 bases). Germline CDR1 and CDR2: SNHLY and FYNNEI. This CDR3 comprises 15 residues. Trimming stripped 4 bases from V and 1 base from J, with 11 bases between. CDR3 protein: CASSGAGISYNEQFF. The DNA of the CDR3 is TGTGCCAGCAGTGGGGCGGGCATATCCTACAATGAGCAGTTCTTC.

This clonotype was detected a few times. The chain is built from TRBV27 and TRBJ1-5; no clear D. The CDR3 spans 15 residues. Trimming removed 4 bases at V and 6 bases at J, with 16 bases between. The germline V gene has CDR1 MNHEY and CDR2 SMNVEV (reference sequence). CDR3 region: CASSSSFPPGQPQHF. The DNA for the CDR3 is TGTGCCAGCAGTTCCTCATTCCCACCAGGTCAGCCCCAGCATTTT.

This chain connects TRBV29-1 to TRBJ2-3, with TRBD2 matching over 7 bases. With V trimmed by 3 bases and J by 4 bases, 4 bases remained unmatched. The CDR3 covers 13 residues. From germline, CDR1 is SQVTM and CDR2 ANQGSEA. CDR3 protein: CSVDGGESDTQYF. DNA of the CDR3: TGCAGCGTTGATGGGGGGGAATCAGATACGCAGTATTTT.

The chain employs TRBV27 and TRBJ1-2, with D unclear. Looked up from germline, CDR1 is MNHEY and CDR2 is SMNVEV (reference sequence). Trimming cost V 7 bases and J 4 bases, with 19 bases left between them. This CDR3 is 15 amino acids long. CDR3 bases: TGTGCCAGCATGGGAAGGGCGAAAGAATTCTATGGCTACACCTTC. This translates into CASMGRAKEFYGYTF.

This chain uses TRBV25-1 with TRBJ2-5; no clear D gene. Germline CDR1 MGHDK, CDR2 SYGVNS. There are 14 residues in the CDR3. Trimming left V 1 base short and J 5 bases short, with 11 bases between. The CDR3 sequence is CASSESHSRETQYF. In nucleotides, the CDR3 is TGTGCCAGCAGTGAATCCCACAGTAGGGAGACCCAGTACTTC.

This clonotype was observed a handful of times. The J gene is TRBJ2-1, the V gene TRBV27, with TRBD1 matching over 9 bases. V was pared by 4 bases and J by 3 bases, with 1 base of the junction left unmatched. Germline V lookup: CDR1 MNHEY, CDR2 SMNVEV (reference sequence). The CDR3 runs 14 residues. Written as DNA, the CDR3 is TGTGCCAGCAGTTGGGACAGGGACTACAATGAGCAGTTCTTC. Its translation: CASSWDRDYNEQFF.

The V gene is TRBV19, the J gene TRBJ1-5; 10 positions match TRBD1. With V trimmed by 6 bases and J by 6 bases, 8 bases remained unmatched. The germline CDR1 and CDR2 sequences are LNHDA and SQIVND (reference sequence). The CDR3 has 15 residues. The CDR3 bases are TGTGCCAGTAGCCTCGACAGGGGGCCCCGTCAGCCCCAGCATTTT. Its protein is CASSLDRGPRQPQHF.

This clonotype was recorded many times. The gene calls are TRBV10-3 and TRBJ2-5; a possible D gene is TRBD1 (5 bases). This CDR3 is 15 amino acids long. The ends were cut back, 6 bases at V and 1 base at J, with 15 bases in the middle. Germline-derived CDR1 and CDR2 are ENHRY and SYGVKD. The CDR3 spells CAIRQGPPPQETQYF. CDR3 DNA: TGTGCCATCAGGCAGGGCCCGCCGCCCCAAGAGACCCAGTACTTC.

The J gene is TRBJ2-7, the V gene TRBV20-1; D is perhaps TRBD2 (6 bases). The germline V gene has CDR1 DFQATT and CDR2 SNEGSKA (reference sequence). This CDR3 region has 17 residues. V lost 0 bases, J lost 7 bases, and 25 bases lay in between. Here the CDR3 DNA reads TGCAGTGCTAGAGATGGAACAAGCGGGTTTTTCTACAATGAGCAGTACTTC. Translation gives CSARDGTSGFFYNEQYF.

The chain is built from TRBV4-1 and TRBJ1-6, with D maybe TRBD1 (6 bases). Germline loops: CDR1 MGHRA, CDR2 YSYEKL. V shed 0 bases and J shed 9 bases, with 18 bases lying between them. The CDR3 has 17 amino acids. CDR3 residues: CASSQDGQGQVGSPLHF. The CDR3 DNA reads as TGCGCCAGCAGCCAAGATGGGCAGGGGCAGGTCGGTTCACCCCTCCACTTT.

A remark on this clonotype: This sequence may be a read error, since a much larger clone differs from it by one base. This rearrangement joins TRBV28 to TRBJ2-5; 9 nucleotides line up with TRBD2. The germline CDR1 and CDR2 sequences are MDHEN and SYDVKM. CDR3 length: 15 residues. The ends lost 4 bases at V and 11 bases at J; junction bases unmatched: 14. CDR3 sequence: CASSSSSGGNNEQYF. Here the CDR3 DNA reads TGTGCCAGCAGTTCCAGTAGCGGGGGTAACAATGAGCAGTACTTC. Variable domain in full (rest from reference TRBV28 and TRBJ2-5): DVKVTQSSRYLVKRTGEKVFLECVQDMDHENMFWYRQDPGLGLRLIYFSYDVKMKEKGDIPEGYSVSREKKERFSLILESASTNQTSMYLCASSSSSGGNNEQYFGPGTRLLVL.

The rearrangement joins TRBV20-1 to TRBJ1-5; D remains unclear. Trimming removed 3 bases from V and 7 bases from J, with 10 bases in between. The V gene's germline CDR1 is DFQATT and CDR2 SNEGSKA (reference sequence). The CDR3 covers 12 residues. The CDR3 sequence is CSARVGRQPQHF. CDR3 nucleotide sequence: TGCAGTGCTAGGGTAGGGCGACAGCCCCAGCATTTT.

This clonotype was seen at least ten times. The rearrangement uses TRBV20-1 and TRBJ2-5, with D unclear. The CDR3 runs to 12 residues. V was shortened by 8 bases and J by 0 bases, with 10 bases between the two germline ends. Germline V lookup: CDR1 DFQATT, CDR2 SNEGSKA (reference sequence). The CDR3 region is CSSQPNQETQYF. The CDR3 coding sequence is TGCAGTTCTCAGCCCAACCAAGAGACCCAGTACTTC.

This sequence joins TRBV7-2 and TRBJ2-7, with 8 bases that match TRBD2. V trimming: 5 bases; J trimming: 0 bases; junction bases outside the gene matches: 6. The CDR3 has 15 residues. From germline, CDR1 is SGHTA and CDR2 FQGNSA. CDR3 region: CASSITSGSSYEQYF. In DNA form, the CDR3 reads TGTGCCAGCAGCATTACTAGCGGAAGCTCCTACGAGCAGTACTTC.

This clonotype has only a few counts. The chain couples TRBV6-5 to TRBJ1-6, with 8 bases fitting TRBD1. The germline V gene has CDR1 MNHEY and CDR2 SVGAGI. V lost 0 bases and J lost 6; bases outside the gene matches: 4. This CDR3 comprises 16 residues. The CDR3 sequence: CASSYSSRGLNSPLHF. The CDR3 nucleotides are TGTGCCAGCAGTTACTCGAGCAGGGGGCTTAATTCACCCCTCCACTTT.

This clonotype was picked up one time. Sequence at one end of the junction differs from germline and may be a read error. This chain uses TRBV9 with TRBJ2-1; possible D gene TRBD2, 5 bases. CDR3 length equals 15 residues. CDR1 and CDR2 from the germline V gene are SGDLS and YYNGEE. CDR3 in amino acids: CASSVVGSSYNERFF. The DNA for the CDR3 is TGTGCCAGCAGCGTAGTGGGGAGCTCCTACAATGAGCGGTTCTTC.

The table lists this clonotype with many counts. The chain uses TRBV5-1 and TRBJ1-1; possible D gene TRBD1, 6 bases. Between the trimmed V and J ends, which lost 1 base and 4 bases, there was a span of 8 bases. Germline CDR1 reads SGHRS; CDR2 reads YFSETQ. The CDR3 totals 13 residues. In DNA, the CDR3 is TGCGCCAGCAGCTTGCGGGGGCGCACTGAAGCTTTCTTT. This gives the protein CASSLRGRTEAFF.

Remarks on this clonotype: This may be a read error, as it is one base from a much larger clone. The chain couples TRBV21-1 to TRBJ2-5. TRBV21-1 is noted as a pseudogene. The CDR3 is made up of 11 amino acids. CDR3 DNA: TGTGCCAGCAGCAAAGCGGAGACCCAGTACTTC. Translation: CASSKAETQYF.

In this sample, this clonotype turned up a few times. The V and J genes are TRBV20-1 and TRBJ1-1; 9 nucleotides agree with TRBD1. With 3 bases clipped from V and 5 bases from J, the junction kept 7 bases outside the gene matches. This CDR3 comprises 14 residues. Germline V lookup: CDR1 DFQATT, CDR2 SNEGSKA (reference sequence). The CDR3 DNA reads TGCAGTGCTAGCTCCGGGACAGGGTCAACTGAAGCTTTCTTT. Translation gives CSASSGTGSTEAFF.

The chain joins TRBV3-1 to TRBJ1-5; TRBD1 is a possible D gene (6 bases). Germline V CDR1 and CDR2: LGHDT, YNNKEL (reference sequence). This CDR3 spans 17 amino acids. V lost 0 bases and J lost 2, with 14 bases in between. DNA of the CDR3: TGTGCCAGCAGCCAAGATTTCGGGGGCCCGGGCAATCAGCCCCAGCATTTT. It translates to CASSQDFGGPGNQPQHF.

V usage is TRBV5-1 and J usage is TRBJ2-7; 9 bases are shared with TRBD2. The CDR3 contains 13 residues. Trimming cost V 7 bases and J 2 bases; bases outside gene matches: 4. Germline V gives CDR1 SGHRS, CDR2 YFSETQ. The DNA of the CDR3 is TGCGCCAGCCGGATAGCGGGGGCCTACGAGCAGTACTTC. As protein: CASRIAGAYEQYF.

CDR3 in DNA: TGTGCCAGCAGTTTACGGGGGGCGGATGAAAAACTGTTTTTT. It translates to CASSLRGADEKLFF. The rearrangement uses TRBV27 and TRBJ1-4; possibly TRBD1 for D (6 bases). V lost 2 bases to trimming and J lost 6 bases, with 10 bases between them. Germline V lookup: CDR1 MNHEY, CDR2 SMNVEV (reference sequence). The CDR3 has 14 amino acids.